The 2 T cell receptor beta chains below all came from one sample that was sequenced in a study of beta chain features in type 1 diabetes. Regarding the study as a whole: For Type 1 diabetes patients, all four CD4+ subsets carried TCRB CDR3s that were moderately but significantly shorter.

Sequenced material consisted of expressed TCRB transcripts (all of the isolated RNA was reverse transcribed). Sequencing used immunoSEQ multiplex PCR; TCRdb keeps in-frame clones, though not all of them. Of 240,000 or so clones listed, around 21% are singletons. For these TCRs, the target antigens are not known. The material sequenced was naive CD4+ T cells from blood. Receptors were obtained from a woman aged 40 to 50 with type 1 diabetes.

The chain employs TRBV28 and TRBJ1-2; 10 nucleotides line up with TRBD1. From germline, CDR1 is MDHEN and CDR2 SYDVKM. CDR3 size: 12 residues. Trimming removed 10 bases from V and 8 bases from J; junction bases left unmatched: 7. The CDR3 DNA reads as TGTGCCACGGGACAGGGGAGGAAAGGCTACACCTTC. Translation: CATGQGRKGYTF.

The rearrangement links TRBV6-5 to TRBJ2-3; D remains unclear. Germline values: CDR1 MNHEY, CDR2 SVGAGI. With 5 bases removed from V and 5 bases from J, the gap between germline ends came to 5 bases. The CDR3 covers 11 residues. DNA for the CDR3: TGTGCCAGCAGTGTCGGAGATACGCAGTATTTT. Its translation: CASSVGDTQYF.